These T cell receptor beta chains were read from a single sample in a study of cytomegalovirus exposure and HLA in healthy donors. Clones were read by immunoSEQ multiplex PCR, and TCRdb kept only the in-frame ones, dropping some. The sample carries hundreds of thousands of clones, 70% recorded once. What was sequenced was PBMCs. All receptors come from a man aged 35-49 years in good health and CMV-seropositive. Each CDR3 is given with its conserved first and last residue. D genes are given only for firm matches. A row's size may be missing; if present it is once, few, many or a size class.

>TRBV11-3|TRBJ2-2|TRBD1|-
CASSLRTGGGTGELFF
TGTGCCAGCAGCTTACGGACAGGGGGCGGCACCGGGGAGCTGTTTTTT
>TRBV29-1|TRBJ2-3|TRBD1|once
CSVERGYGTGGLNAYTDTQYF
TGCAGCGTTGAACGTGGTTATGGGACAGGGGGCCTCAACGCTTACACAGATACGCAGTATTTT
>TRBV4-3|TRBJ1-3|-|-
CASSQGASGNTIYF
TGCGCCAGCAGCCAAGGGGCCTCTGGAAACACCATATATTTT
>TRBV4-1|TRBJ2-5|TRBD1|-
CASSQPGTGRGQYF
TGCGCCAGCAGCCAACCCGGGACAGGGCGAGGCCAGTACTTC
>TRBV6-5|TRBJ1-2|TRBD1|-
CASSYSNPGGGYGYTF
TGTGCCAGCAGTTACTCGAATCCAGGGGGCGGCTATGGCTACACCTTC
>TRBV7-2|TRBJ2-7|TRBD2|few
CASSLLGLRGWSSYEQYF
TGTGCCAGCAGCTTATTGGGGTTGCGGGGGTGGAGCTCCTACGAGCAGTACTTC
>TRBV19|TRBJ2-2|TRBD2|-
CASSRLAGGNTGELFF
TGTGCCAGTAGTCGGCTAGCGGGGGGGAACACCGGGGAGCTGTTTTTT
>TRBV7-9|TRBJ1-1|-|-
CASSFAVNTEAFF
TGTGCCAGCAGCTTCGCAGTGAACACTGAAGCTTTCTTT
>TRBV7-9|TRBJ2-1|TRBD2|few
CSSSPRTKRGYNEQFF
TGTTCCAGCAGCCCCCGGACTAAGCGGGGCTACAATGAGCAGTTCTTC
>TRBV5-6|TRBJ2-7|TRBD2|-
CASSPPGRAEQYF
TGTGCCAGCAGCCCCCCCGGGAGGGCCGAGCAGTACTTC
>TRBV9|TRBJ2-7|-|once
CASSLGGGPSYEQYF
TGTGCCAGCAGCCTTGGGGGGGGCCCTTCCTACGAGCAGTACTTC
>TRBV10-2|TRBJ2-1|TRBD1|many
CASIVDRGNNEQFF
TGCGCCAGCATCGTAGACAGGGGCAATAATGAGCAGTTCTTC
>TRBV2|TRBJ2-7|TRBD2|-
CASSEVASGGFGYEQYF
TGTGCCAGCAGTGAAGTGGCTAGCGGGGGGTTTGGCTACGAGCAGTACTTC
>TRBV18|TRBJ1-5|TRBD1|few
CASSWTGDNQPQHF
TGTGCCAGCTCATGGACAGGGGACAATCAGCCCCAGCATTTT
>TRBV6-1|TRBJ1-3|-|-
CASSVRDNLSGNTIYF
TGTGCCAGCAGTGTTCGGGACAACCTCTCTGGAAACACCATATATTTT
>TRBV2|TRBJ2-2|-|-
CASSGDTLSTGELFF
TGTGCCAGCAGTGGGGACACCCTCAGCACCGGGGAGCTGTTTTTT
>TRBV18|TRBJ1-1|-|-
CASSPYQSLAEAFF
TGTGCCAGCTCCCCGTATCAAAGCCTTGCTGAAGCTTTCTTT
>TRBV4-1|TRBJ1-4|TRBD1|-
CASSLQGEREEKLFF
TGCGCCAGCAGCCTACAGGGGGAACGGGAAGAAAAACTGTTTTTT
>TRBV5-6|TRBJ1-2|TRBD1|few
CASSLEGTGGRGYTF
TGTGCCAGCAGCTTGGAGGGGACAGGGGGTCGTGGCTACACCTTC
>TRBV7-2|TRBJ1-1|-|-
CASSLRPPGMTEAFF
TGTGCCAGCAGCCTCAGGCCCCCGGGGATGACTGAAGCTTTCTTT
>TRBV11-2|TRBJ2-7|TRBD2|few
CASSPGVAGGLYEQYF
TGTGCCAGCAGCCCCGGTGTGGCGGGGGGCCTGTACGAGCAGTACTTC
>TRBV6-5|TRBJ1-3|-|-
CASSYSGGSGNTIYF
TGTGCCAGCAGTTACTCGGGGGGCTCTGGAAACACCATATATTTT
>TRBV7-7|TRBJ2-5|TRBD2|once
CASSPSGNQETQYF
TGTGCCAGCAGTCCTAGCGGGAACCAAGAGACCCAGTACTTC
>TRBV5-4|TRBJ2-3|-|-
CASSCQGTDTQYF
TGTGCCAGCAGCTGCCAGGGCACAGATACGCAGTACTTT
>TRBV9|TRBJ1-1|-|-
CASSVGANIPGTEAFF
TGTGCCAGCAGCGTAGGTGCTAATATCCCGGGCACTGAAGCTTTCTTT
>TRBV28|TRBJ1-5|-|once
CASGPPNSNQPQHF
TGTGCCAGCGGTCCGCCTAATAGCAATCAGCCCCAGCATTTT
>TRBV1|TRBJ1-1|-|-
CTSSYQIPRDRRNTEAFF
TGCACCAGCAGCTATCAAATACCCCGGGACAGGAGAAACACTGAAGCTTTCTTT
>TRBV4-3|TRBJ2-3|TRBD2|-
CASSQQRGDDTDTQYF
TGCGCCAGCAGCCAACAGCGGGGGGACGACACAGATACGCAGTATTTT
>TRBV4-1|TRBJ2-2|TRBD1|-
CASSQFGTAKTNTGELFF
TGCGCCAGCAGCCAATTCGGGACAGCTAAAACGAACACCGGGGAGCTGTTTTTT
>TRBV2|TRBJ2-4|TRBD2|-
CASSLAGGAKNIQYF
TGTGCCAGCAGTTTAGCGGGTGGAGCCAAAAACATTCAGTACTTC
>TRBV19|TRBJ1-1|TRBD1|-
CASSTDRDTEAFF
TGTGCCAGTAGTACCGACAGGGACACTGAAGCTTTCTTT
>TRBV18|TRBJ2-7|-|-
CASSPQATEIGHEQYF
TGTGCCAGCTCACCACAGGCGACAGAGATTGGACACGAGCAGTACTTC
>TRBV7-9|TRBJ1-2|TRBD1|-
CSSSYRDRGKGYTF
TGTTCCAGCAGCTACCGGGACAGGGGAAAAGGCTACACCTTC
>TRBV4-1|TRBJ1-5|-|-
CASSQSISNQPQHF
TGCGCCAGCAGCCAAAGCATTAGCAATCAGCCCCAGCATTTT
>TRBV27|TRBJ2-3|-|few
CASSLSQVLPGDTQYF
TGTGCCAGCAGTTTATCCCAGGTCCTCCCAGGAGATACGCAGTATTTT
>TRBV18|TRBJ2-2|-|-
CASSRIDAGTGELFF
TGTGCCAGCTCACGAATCGACGCGGGGACCGGGGAGCTGTTTTTT
>TRBV29-1|TRBJ1-5|-|-
CSVADGTGNQPQHF
TGCAGCGTTGCGGACGGGACTGGCAATCAGCCCCAGCATTTT
>TRBV6-4|TRBJ1-1|-|-
CASSLERGTEAFF
TGTGCCAGCAGTCTGGAACGGGGGACTGAAGCTTTCTTT
>TRBV13|TRBJ1-2|TRBD1|few
CASSLGQGGTEPGYTF
TGTGCCAGCAGCTTAGGACAGGGGGGAACGGAACCTGGCTACACCTTC
>TRBV5-1|TRBJ2-5|TRBD2|once
CASSSSSGQETQYF
TGCGCCAGCAGCAGTTCTAGCGGACAAGAGACCCAGTACTTC
>TRBV5-1|TRBJ2-3|TRBD1|-
CASSFHRGLGTDTQYF
TGCGCCAGCAGCTTCCACAGGGGATTGGGGACAGATACGCAGTATTTT
>TRBV5-4|TRBJ2-3|TRBD1|once
CASSPGQRTSTDTQYF
TGTGCCAGCAGCCCGGGACAGAGGACTAGCACAGATACGCAGTATTTT
>TRBV4-1|TRBJ2-2|TRBD1|-
CASSQLLGTGSGGELFF
TGCGCCAGCAGCCAGCTCTTAGGGACAGGGTCGGGCGGGGAGCTGTTTTTT
>TRBV7-9|TRBJ1-4|-|-
CSSSAYGGTNEKLFF
TGTTCCAGCAGCGCTTACGGGGGTACTAATGAAAAACTGTTTTTT
>TRBV19|TRBJ1-5|-|-
CASSFTGTPYSNQPQHF
TGTGCCAGTAGTTTCACAGGGACCCCTTATAGCAATCAGCCCCAGCATTTT
>TRBV11-2|TRBJ1-4|TRBD1|-
CASSTGTVGNEKLFF
TGTGCCAGCAGCACAGGGACAGTGGGAAATGAAAAACTGTTTTTT
>TRBV19|TRBJ2-2|TRBD1|-
CASSIPGTGATGELFF
TGTGCCAGTAGTATACCCGGGACAGGAGCCACCGGGGAGCTGTTTTTT
>TRBV19|TRBJ1-5|-|-
CASSTLYQPQHF
TGTGCCAGTAGTACTCTTTATCAGCCCCAGCATTTT
>TRBV2|TRBJ2-1|TRBD2|few
CASSPLAGFLGEQFF
TGTGCCAGCAGCCCCCTAGCGGGCTTTCTTGGTGAGCAGTTCTTC
>TRBV13|TRBJ2-2|TRBD1|-
CASSWAGTGPTGELFF
TGTGCCAGCAGCTGGGCCGGGACAGGGCCCACCGGGGAGCTGTTTTTT
>TRBV7-9|TRBJ1-1|-|-
CASGTGLEAFF
TGTGCCAGCGGCACAGGCCTTGAAGCTTTCTTT
>TRBV9|TRBJ1-4|TRBD1|-
CASSAQGDNSNEKLFF
TGTGCCAGCAGCGCTCAGGGGGATAATTCTAATGAAAAACTGTTTTTT
>TRBV7-2|TRBJ2-2|-|few
CASSLGVAGTGELFF
TGTGCCAGCAGCTTAGGAGTAGCCGGGACCGGGGAGCTGTTTTTT
>TRBV29-1|TRBJ1-2|-|-
CSDDGANYGYTF
TGCAGCGACGACGGAGCTAACTATGGCTACACCTTC
>TRBV5-6|TRBJ2-3|TRBD2|-
CASSLVQGLAGVDTQYF
TGTGCCAGCAGCTTGGTTCAGGGACTAGCGGGTGTAGATACGCAGTATTTT
>TRBV7-9|TRBJ1-5|-|-
CASSFEDQPQHF
TGTGCCAGCAGCTTTGAGGATCAGCCCCAGCATTTT
>TRBV5-6|TRBJ1-1|-|few
CASSLRLRAGTEAFF
TGTGCCAGCAGCTTGCGGTTGAGGGCGGGAACTGAAGCTTTCTTT
>TRBV7-9|TRBJ1-1|-|-
CASSPPTGMTTEAFF
TGTGCCAGCAGCCCACCCACAGGAATGACCACTGAAGCTTTCTTT